This T cell receptor beta chain was found in a study of T cells in severe cutaneous drug reactions. Study-level information: Blister fluids or cells and PBMC were collected from patients in acute or recovery stage.

Frequency places this clonotype as medium-sized. The patients sequenced had a carbamazepine-induced Stevens-Johnson syndrome or toxic epidermal necrolysis reaction. Germline CDR1 and CDR2: SGHRS and YFSETQ. The CDR3 consists of 14 residues. Bulk and single-cell libraries used iRepertoire multiplex PCR with TCR subtype-specific primers. Following a re-call of the multiplex PCR reads, TCRdb has one entry per CDR3 protein and lacks DNA. Recorded for this sample: about 1,600 distinct CDR3 sequences. The source is a human donor with Stevens-Johnson syndrome, a severe cutaneous drug reaction. Specimen: PBMCs. The rearrangement uses TRBV5-1 and TRBJ2-5; TCRdb's D call, TRBD2, is unchecked because there is no DNA. The CDR3 is CASSPGLLQETQYF.